Sequencing of this T cell receptor (beta chain) was carried out in a study of CD8+CD57+ T cells in acquired aplastic anemia. Study-level information: An average of approximately 3.4 ug of DNA was obtained from sorted CD4+ and CD8+ cells. Whole-study findings and limits: Overlapping CD8+ CDR3 repertoires of patients and controls contained some 27 shared sequences.

Remarks on this clonotype: The antigen remains undetermined.

Germline values: CDR1 MGHRA, CDR2 YSYEKL. This CDR3 is 16 amino acids long. The V and J ends lost 4 bases and 0 bases respectively, with 15 bases between them. Genomic DNA, the template, was used for profiling of the TCR beta VDJ and CDR3. TCRdb recomputed calls from the reads with MiXCR, one row per CDR3 protein. The sample holds 150,000 to 200,000 distinct CDR3 sequences, approximately 45% seen once. Sequenced: sorted CD4+, CD8+, or CD8+CD57+ T cells (not recorded which) from PBMCs. The gene calls are TRBV4-1 and TRBJ2-5; tentative D call: TRBD2 (6 bases). The receptor was isolated from a human donor in good health. Written as DNA, the CDR3 is TGCGCCAGCAGCCCCGAAGGCGGGGCAGACCAAGAGACCCAGTACTTC. Its translation is CASSPEGGADQETQYF.